Described below is a single T cell receptor beta chain sequence and its context. The antigen remains undetermined. Indicated treatment: around 19 received Ad26.COV2.S at low or high dose, single or two shots; several received placebo; per-sample allocation not given. Sample collection was performed on day 63 after the first vaccine or placebo injection. Assay used: immunoSEQ multiplex PCR; TCRdb lists only in-frame clones, some missing. The top ten clones hold about 4.1% of a sample with 350,000 to 500,000 clones, around 91% of them seen once. The data stem from a study of Ad26.COV2.S vaccination and SARS-CoV-2 variants. In the study overall: Ad26.COV2.S was injected intramuscularly once or twice, 56 days apart.

Study observations and caveats: Comparable non-spike TCR breadth was observed in vaccine and placebo recipients.

Trimming pared 0 bases from V and 8 bases from J, leaving 12 bases between. The germline V gene encodes CDR1 SGHRS and CDR2 YFSETQ. The CDR3 contains 14 residues. The source was peripheral blood, collected in a trial of Ad26.COV2.S vaccine versus placebo. The rearrangement links TRBV5-1 to TRBJ2-1, with D hard to call. The TCR originated in a person aged 18-60 years who received the Ad26.COV2.S COVID-19 vaccine or a placebo. The CDR3 sequence: CASSLAVATHEQFF. DNA of the CDR3: TGCGCCAGCAGCTTGGCGGTAGCTACGCATGAGCAGTTCTTC.